This T cell receptor beta chain appears in the sequencing data of a study of T-cell memory formation after mild COVID-19. Study conclusions and caveats: Specificity for SARS-CoV-2 was not confirmed among the second-wave clones peaking on day 37.

The CDR3 consists of 8 residues. Trimming removed 7 bases from V and 9 bases from J, with 4 bases in between. The germline V gene encodes CDR1 DFQATT and CDR2 SNEGSKA (reference sequence). MiXCR, run by TCRdb on the 5' RACE reads, gives a single entry per CDR3 protein. The sample consists of over 95,000 distinct CDR3 sequences, over 20% of them appearing once. This clonotype was recorded many times. What it recognizes is unknown. This chain links TRBV20-1 with TRBJ2-1; no clear D. This receptor was obtained from a man between 18 and 35 years old who had mild COVID-19 (a few samples of this study predate the infection). Cell type and time point are not known. Sequenced: PBMCs or a T cell subset sorted from them (not recorded which). The CDR3 DNA reads TGCAGTGTCGGTGAGCAGTTCTTC. This translates into CSVGEQFF.